These 9 T cell receptor beta chains originate from one sample sequenced in a study of T cell responses to AZD1222 COVID-19 vaccine. Here immunoSEQ multiplex PCR was the method, and the copy in TCRdb shows in-frame clones only, minus some. The sample holds some 65,000 clones, about four fifths seen once. Specimen: peripheral blood, collected on day 0 of MenACWY control vaccination. These receptors were obtained from an adult in good health.

The chain joins TRBV5-1 to TRBJ1-2; D is ambiguous. The CDR3 extends over 9 amino acids. V was pared by 8 bases and J by 6 bases, with 5 bases between. Germline V lookup: CDR1 SGHRS, CDR2 YFSETQ. CDR3 residues: CASGHGYTF. CDR3 bases: TGCGCCAGTGGGCATGGCTACACCTTC.

The chain combines TRBV21-1 with TRBJ1-1; the listed D gene, TRBD1, was not tested against the DNA. TRBV21-1 is an annotated pseudogene. The CDR3 runs to 19 residues. The CDR3 DNA reads as TGTGCCAGCAGCAAAGATTCTGGCAGGGGGCCTGATGGATACACTGAAGCTTTCTTT. Translating it yields CASSKDSGRGPDGYTEAFF.

V usage is TRBV18 and J usage is TRBJ1-2; 11 nucleotides match TRBD1. From germline, CDR1 is KGHSH and CDR2 LQKENI. The CDR3 runs 17 residues. V gave up 4 bases and J gave up 5 bases; unmatched junction bases: 12. Here the CDR3 reads CASSLSPGQGGSYGYTF. The DNA of the CDR3 is TGTGCCAGCTCACTATCCCCGGGACAGGGGGGATCTTATGGCTACACCTTC.

This chain links TRBV7-2 with TRBJ1-6; TRBD1 aligns across 11 bases. In germline, CDR1 is SGHTA, CDR2 FQGNSA. Germline trimming cut 3 bases from V and 10 bases from J; bases unmatched to any gene: 5. CDR3 length equals 15 residues. The CDR3 protein is CASSFAGTGGSPLHF. CDR3 DNA sequence: TGTGCCAGCAGCTTTGCGGGGACAGGGGGATCACCCCTCCACTTT.

The CDR3 protein is CASSQDAGRQPQHF. The CDR3 region has the DNA TGTGCCAGCAGCCAAGACGCAGGACGACAGCCCCAGCATTTT. V and J are TRBV4-2 and TRBJ1-5; unclear D gene. CDR3 length: 14 residues. CDR1 and CDR2 (germline): LGHNA, YNFKEQ. V lost 0 bases to trimming and J lost 7 bases, with 10 bases between them.

The chain combines TRBV6-6 with TRBJ1-1; D may be TRBD1 (6 bases). The V end lost 2 bases, the J end lost 0 bases, and 10 bases lay between the germline ends. The CDR3 totals 15 residues. Germline loops: CDR1 MNHNY, CDR2 SVGAGI (reference sequence). In DNA form, the CDR3 reads TGTGCCAGCAGTTACCGGGGGGGCATGAACACTGAAGCTTTCTTT. This translates into CASSYRGGMNTEAFF.

This clone was recorded a few times. The V and J genes are TRBV28 and TRBJ2-7, with 10 positions matching TRBD1. V shed 7 bases, J shed 2 bases, and the junction held 5 bases outside the gene matches. CDR1 and CDR2 from the germline V gene are MDHEN and SYDVKM. CDR3 length: 14 residues. This CDR3 is CASTTGTGAYEQYF. The DNA for the CDR3 is TGTGCCAGCACGACCGGGACAGGGGCCTACGAGCAGTACTTC. The whole variable domain, filled in from reference TRBV28 and TRBJ2-7, reads DVKVTQSSRYLVKRTGEKVFLECVQDMDHENMFWYRQDPGLGLRLIYFSYDVKMKEKGDIPEGYSVSREKKERFSLILESASTNQTSMYLCASTTGTGAYEQYFGPGTRLTVT.

This chain uses TRBV20-1 with TRBJ1-1; no clear D gene. Looked up from germline, CDR1 is DFQATT and CDR2 is SNEGSKA (reference sequence). V dropped 5 bases and J dropped 1 base, with 5 bases sitting between them. The CDR3 loop spans 11 amino acids. The CDR3 region has the DNA TGCAGTGCTGCCAAGAACACTGAAGCTTTCTTT. Translated: CSAAKNTEAFF.

This chain links TRBV18 with TRBJ1-3; D possibly corresponds to TRBD1 (6 bases). The CDR3 is 20 residues long. V gave up 6 bases and J gave up 0 bases, with 27 bases separating them. Germline loops: CDR1 KGHSH, CDR2 LQKENI. This CDR3 is CASSGSPDSLYLSSGNTIYF. CDR3 sequence (DNA): TGTGCCAGCTCCGGTAGCCCGGACAGCCTATACTTGAGCTCTGGAAACACCATATATTTT.